This TCR beta chain was sequenced for a study of T cell repertoires in cytomegalovirus infection. Looking at the study overall: Peptides in the study included HLA-C-restricted and HLA-B-restricted CMV epitopes. Both CMV infection and a matching HLA type were indicated by public TCR beta signatures. Study results and caveats: Ex vivo responses were dominated by HLA-C-restricted CMV-specific TCR beta clonotypes.

TCRdb fed the reads into MiXCR, producing one record per CDR3 protein. The data contain 380,000 or so distinct CDR3 sequences, around a third of them seen just once; the ten biggest clones take up roughly 12%. Worth noting for this clonotype: Its specificity is unknown.

The TCR originated in a human donor in good health (CMV status not recorded). Some clones in this sample may be carry-over from other donors' samples. The sample was cultured PBMCs, taken from culture after CMV antigen stimulation.

As DNA, the CDR3 is TGTGCCAGCAGCTTTGACCGGCAGGGAAGCACTGAAGCTTTCTTT. Its translation is CASSFDRQGSTEAFF. The chain combines TRBV7-3 with TRBJ1-1, with D perhaps matching TRBD1 (5 bases). The CDR3 runs 15 residues. Germline V lookup: CDR1 SGHTA, CDR2 FQGTGA. V shed 3 bases and J shed 4 bases, with 15 bases lying between them.